The source of this T cell receptor beta chain is a study of tumor-infiltrating lymphocytes in localized non-small cell lung cancer. Study-level results: Immunotypes IM1 and IM2 had similar TCR-derived T-cell fractions.

This clone has just a few counts. Its antigen is unknown. Measured with immunoSEQ multiplex PCR; TCRdb has only the in-frame clones, and not every one. This sample has about 15,000 clones, with roughly 82% found just once. The CDR3 covers 15 residues. Germline CDR1 SNHLY, CDR2 FYNNEI. The junction had 6 bases not matched to a gene; V was cut back by 6 bases and J by 2 bases. Sample: lung tumor tissue. V is TRBV2 and J is TRBJ1-2; 10 bases map to TRBD1. The clonotype was recovered from a human donor with non-small cell lung cancer. CDR3 protein: CASSRGQGLNYGYTF. The CDR3 bases are TGTGCCAGCAGCCGGGGACAGGGGCTAAACTATGGCTACACCTTC.